A selection of T cell receptor beta chains follows, all from one sample in a study of vaccination effects on CD4 cells after COVID-19. Their specific antigens are unknown. TCRdb keeps only in-frame clones here, not all; method: immunoSEQ multiplex PCR. The sample consists of roughly 29,000 clones, 50% to 70% of them appearing once. Sequenced material: CD4+ T cells from PBMCs cultured without peptide, taken before COVID-19 vaccination. The receptors stem from a human donor who received a COVID-19 vaccine. CDR3s include the opening cysteine and the closing phenylalanine or tryptophan. D genes are given only for firm matches. The size field is filled for only some rows; it gives once, few, many or a size class.

-,TRBJ1-4,TRBV19,-,TGTGCCAGTAGCCACGAGGGAGGGGCCGTTAATGAAAAACTGTTTTTT,CASSHEGGAVNEKLFF
-,TRBJ1-1,TRBV18,-,TGTGCCAGCTCATTATTATGGGACACTGAAGCTTTCTTT,CASSLLWDTEAFF
-,TRBJ2-1,TRBV11-2,-,TGTGCCAGCAGCTCCGGGACCAACTCCTACAATGAGCAGTTCTTC,CASSSGTNSYNEQFF
-,TRBJ1-4,TRBV4-2,-,TGTGCCAGCAGCGGGCAAGGGGACCTTAATGAAAAACTGTTTTTT,CASSGQGDLNEKLFF
-,TRBJ2-3,TRBV11-2,-,TGTGCCAGCAGCTTAAATGCGGGTTTACCAGATACGCAGTATTTT,CASSLNAGLPDTQYF
-,TRBJ2-3,TRBV20-1,-,TGCAGTGCTAGTAGGGCTCCTACTAGCACAGATACGCAGTATTTT,CSASRAPTSTDTQYF
-,TRBJ2-2,TRBV7-2,-,TGTGCCACCGGCAGGGGCGGGCGGTACACCGGGGAGCTGTTTTTT,CATGRGGRYTGELFF
-,TRBJ2-7,TRBV4-1,-,TGCGCCAGCAGCCAGCAGGACACGACGTACTCCTACGAGCAGTACTTC,CASSQQDTTYSYEQYF
-,TRBJ2-3,TRBV12-5,-,TGTGCTAGTGGTTTGGGAACTAGCATCCGAACAGATACGCAGTATTTT,CASGLGTSIRTDTQYF
once,TRBJ1-4,TRBV7-2,-,TGTGCCAGCAGCGCCAACGAGGGTAAAGAAAAACTGTTTTTT,CASSANEGKEKLFF
-,TRBJ2-7,TRBV12-3/TRBV12-4,TRBD2,TGTGCCAGCACCGGGACTAGCGACTACGAGCAGTACTTC,CASTGTSDYEQYF
-,TRBJ1-1,TRBV29-1,-,TGCAGCGTTGGGCGTGTCGGGGGATATACTGAAGCTTTCTTT,CSVGRVGGYTEAFF
-,TRBJ2-2,TRBV24-1,-,TGTGCCACCAAAAGCGGGAGACAGGGGGGAACCGGGGAGCTGTTTTTT,CATKSGRQGGTGELFF
-,TRBJ2-2,TRBV5-4,-,TGTGCCAGCAGCTCCCGGGGGAGGAGGGCCGGGGAGCTGTTTTTT,CASSSRGRRAGELFF
-,TRBJ1-5,TRBV6-2/TRBV6-3,TRBD1,TGTGCCAGCAGTTCCGACAGGGCACAGCCCCAGCATTTT,CASSSDRAQPQHF
-,TRBJ1-1,TRBV21-1,-,TGTGCCAGCAGCAAAGTGGTCTTGGGCTCGGGTTTTGAAGCTTTCTTT,CASSKVVLGSGFEAFF
-,TRBJ2-1,TRBV3-1/TRBV3-2,TRBD2,TGTGCCAGCAGCCAAGATCGGGGTAGCGGGGGGGCCTACAATGAGCAGTTCTTC,CASSQDRGSGGAYNEQFF
few,TRBJ2-7,TRBV5-1,-,TGCGCCAGCAGCTCTCCGGGCTCCTACGAGCAGTACTTC,CASSSPGSYEQYF
-,TRBJ1-2,TRBV7-2,-,TGTGCCAGCAGCTCGTCTCGGGGGTCGGATGGCTACACCTTC,CASSSSRGSDGYTF
-,TRBJ2-2,TRBV15,TRBD2,TGTGCCACCAGCAGAGCAGAGCCGGGACTAGCATCCGGGGAGCTGTTTTTT,CATSRAEPGLASGELFF